This T cell receptor beta chain was sequenced in a study of T cell repertoires in cytomegalovirus infection. The CDR3 is 14 amino acids. Trimming removed 5 bases at V and 11 bases at J, with 20 bases between. TCRdb redid the calling of the reads with MiXCR, one entry per CDR3 protein. Found here are about half a million distinct CDR3 sequences, roughly a third of them singletons; the top ten hold roughly 15%. Concerning this clonotype itself: The antigen is not known.

The sequences come from cultured PBMCs, collected from culture after CMV antigen stimulation. The chain carries TRBV12-3 or TRBV12-4 and TRBJ2-3; D is unresolved. This clonotype was sampled from a human donor in good health (CMV status not recorded). Some clones in this sample may be carry-over from other donors' samples. The CDR3 here is CASSRSTARPWQYF. CDR3 nucleotides: TGTGCCAGCAGTCGCAGTACTGCACGCCCCTGGCAGTATTTT.